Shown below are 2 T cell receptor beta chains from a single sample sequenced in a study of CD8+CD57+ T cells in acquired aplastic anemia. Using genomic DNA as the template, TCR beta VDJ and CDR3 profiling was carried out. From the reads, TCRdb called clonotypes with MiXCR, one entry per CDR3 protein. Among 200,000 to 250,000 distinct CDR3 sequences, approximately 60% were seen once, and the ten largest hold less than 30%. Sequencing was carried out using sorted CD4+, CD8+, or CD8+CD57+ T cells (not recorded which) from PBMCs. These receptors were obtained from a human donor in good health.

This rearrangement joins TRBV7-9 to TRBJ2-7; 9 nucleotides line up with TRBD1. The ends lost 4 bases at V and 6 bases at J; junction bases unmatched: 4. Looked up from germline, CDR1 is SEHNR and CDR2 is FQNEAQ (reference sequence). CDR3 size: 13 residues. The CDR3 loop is CASSWGQGSEQYF. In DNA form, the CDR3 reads TGTGCCAGCAGCTGGGGACAGGGTAGCGAGCAGTACTTC.

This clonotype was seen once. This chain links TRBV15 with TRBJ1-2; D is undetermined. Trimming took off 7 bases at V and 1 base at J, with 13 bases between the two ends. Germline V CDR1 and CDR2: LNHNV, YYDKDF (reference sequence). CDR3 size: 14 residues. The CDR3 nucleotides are TGTGCCACCAACCCGACGGAACGTAACTATGGCTACACCTTC. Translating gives CATNPTERNYGYTF.